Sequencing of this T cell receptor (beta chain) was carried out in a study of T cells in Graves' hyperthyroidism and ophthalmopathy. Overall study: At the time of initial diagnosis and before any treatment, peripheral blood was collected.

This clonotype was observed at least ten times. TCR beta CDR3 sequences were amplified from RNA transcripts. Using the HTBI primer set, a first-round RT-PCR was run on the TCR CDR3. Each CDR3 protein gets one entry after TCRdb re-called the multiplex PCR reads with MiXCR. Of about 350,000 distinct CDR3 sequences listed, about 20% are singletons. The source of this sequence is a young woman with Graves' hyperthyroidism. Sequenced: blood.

The CDR3 region is CAISPGLTPGTQYF. The CDR3 DNA reads as TGTGCCATCAGCCCGGGACTAACCCCGGGGACCCAGTACTTC. J is TRBJ2-5 and V is TRBV10-3, with 7 positions matching TRBD2. The CDR3 has 14 amino acids. The junction had 11 bases not matched to a gene; V was cut back by 6 bases and J by 7 bases. CDR1 is ENHRY and CDR2 is SYGVKD in the germline V gene.